Below, one T cell receptor beta chain is given with its context. Its antigen remains unknown. J lost 2 bases, V lost 7 bases, and 6 bases had no gene match. Germline loops: CDR1 LNHDA, CDR2 SQIVND (reference sequence). The CDR3 has 16 residues. Selection for sequencing was limited to patients who had shown CD8+CD57+ cell expansion by flow cytometry. The data originate from a study of CD8+CD57+ T cells in acquired aplastic anemia. Study at large: Sorted CD4+ and CD8+ cell DNA averaged about 3.5 ug.

Study-wide findings and caveats: Researchers reported that CD8+ Simpson's diversity was not significantly different in patients versus controls. Fewer than 35 CD8+ CDR3 sequences occurred in both the patients and the controls.

For CDR3 and TCR beta VDJ profiling, genomic DNA was the template used. TCRdb re-called the reads through MiXCR, storing one row per CDR3 protein. The sample has around 430,000 distinct CDR3 sequences, around 33% seen once. Sequenced input: sorted CD4+, CD8+, or CD8+CD57+ T cells (not recorded which) from PBMCs. This sequence originates from a human donor with aplastic anemia. The chain joins TRBV19 to TRBJ2-2; 11 bases are shared with TRBD1. The CDR3 DNA sequence: TGTGCCAGTAAACGGGACAGGGGGTATAACACCGGGGAGCTGTTTTTT. It is translated as CASKRDRGYNTGELFF.